Below, one T cell receptor (beta chain) is given with its context. Its antigen remains unknown. V shed 6 bases and J shed 8 bases, with 16 bases lying between them. CDR1 MNHEY and CDR2 SVGAGI come from the germline V gene. The CDR3 has 13 residues. The sample comes from a study of blood T cells in healthy people across ages. The authors ran a second PCR of about 6 to 12 cycles using a sample-barcoded 5' primer and a J-beta primer mix. From the 5' RACE reads, TCRdb called clonotypes with MiXCR, one entry per CDR3 protein. The sample has 1.5 million to 2 million distinct CDR3 sequences; around half are singletons. Study-wide results and caveats: Without sorted subsets, naive and antigen-experienced compartments could not be conclusively compared. Higher naive T cell percentage went strongly together with higher TCR beta diversity.

The chain employs TRBV6-5 and TRBJ1-2; D might be TRBD1 (5 bases). The TCR was taken from a woman between 40 and 55 years old in good health. Sequencing input: blood. CDR3 sequence (DNA): TGTGCCAGCAGGCTACTATCCAGGGACGGCTACACCTTC. Its protein product is CASRLLSRDGYTF.